Listed below are T cell receptor beta chains from one sample, sequenced in a study of blood T cell repertoires in COVID-19. The repertoire was sequenced with immunoSEQ multiplex PCR; TCRdb's copy has only in-frame clones and lacks some. The sample shows about 250,000 clones, 85% of them seen only once. Material for sequencing was peripheral blood. These receptors all come from a man between 50 and 59 years old with COVID-19, enrolled during active disease. CDR3s include the opening cysteine and the closing phenylalanine or tryptophan. Fields, in order: clone size, CDR3 length, D gene, J gene, V gene, CDR3 DNA, CDR3 protein. D genes are given only for firm matches. Rows give clone size only sometimes, using once, few, many, or a class for an expanded clone.

.,16,TRBD1,TRBJ1-5,TRBV19,TGTGCCAGTAGTCCGCGGACAGGAGGGGTCAATCAGCCCCAGCATTTT,CASSPRTGGVNQPQHF
.,18,TRBD1,TRBJ2-3,TRBV7-2,TGTGCCAGCAGCCTTCCAAAGTCGACAGGGGGTGTGACAGATACGCAGTATTTT,CASSLPKSTGGVTDTQYF
.,16,.,TRBJ1-4,TRBV4-2,TGTGCCAGCAGCCAAGTTCCTAGCCGGAATAATGAAAAACTGTTTTTT,CASSQVPSRNNEKLFF
.,17,TRBD2,TRBJ2-2,TRBV18,TGTGCCAGCTCGGCGACTAGCGGGAGATCGAACACCGGGGAGCTGTTTTTT,CASSATSGRSNTGELFF
.,16,TRBD2,TRBJ2-3,TRBV9,TGTGCCAGCAGCAAAATCGGGGGGGAGAGCACAGATACGCAGTATTTT,CASSKIGGESTDTQYF
.,15,.,TRBJ2-5,TRBV11-2,TGTGCCAGCAGCTTAAGGCGGTCTAGCTTGGAGACCCAGTACTTC,CASSLRRSSLETQYF
.,16,.,TRBJ1-6,TRBV27,TGTGCCAGCAGTTTATCGGGAGGGGGCTATAATTCACCCCTCCACTTT,CASSLSGGGYNSPLHF
.,19,TRBD1,TRBJ1-2,TRBV4-1,TGCGCCAGCAGACAAAGACTGAACAGGGGTCGCCAAGCTAACTATGGCTACACCTTC,CASRQRLNRGRQANYGYTF
.,14,.,TRBJ2-5,TRBV5-1,TGCGCCAGCAGCGTAGCAGGGGCACGAGAGACCCAGTACTTC,CASSVAGARETQYF
.,16,TRBD2,TRBJ2-7,TRBV7-2,TGTGCCAGCAGTCTTACTAGCGGGGCTCAGGGATACGAGCAGTACTTC,CASSLTSGAQGYEQYF
.,16,.,TRBJ2-2,TRBV27,TGTGCCAGCAGTTTAATCCCGTCGGTTTATCCCGGGGAGCTGTTTTTT,CASSLIPSVYPGELFF
.,14,.,TRBJ2-3,TRBV12-5,TGTGCTAGTGGTTTGGGTGGCACCACAGATACGCAGTATTTT,CASGLGGTTDTQYF
.,12,TRBD1,TRBJ1-2,TRBV4-1,TGCGCCAGCAGCCGGGACAGCTATGGCTACACCTTC,CASSRDSYGYTF
.,14,TRBD1,TRBJ2-7,TRBV9,TGTGCCAGCAGCTTCGGACAGGGATCCTACGAGCAGTACTTC,CASSFGQGSYEQYF
.,16,TRBD2,TRBJ2-3,TRBV29-1,TGCAGCGTTGAACCCCTACTAGCGGGGGGGAAAGAAACGCAGTATTTT,CSVEPLLAGGKETQYF
.,18,TRBD1,TRBJ2-6,TRBV2,TGTGCCAGCAGTACGCAAAGGGCAGGGGGTTCTGGGGCCAACGTCCTGACTTTC,CASSTQRAGGSGANVLTF
once,11,.,TRBJ1-2,TRBV27,TGTGCCAGCGGCGGGGTCTATGGCTACACCTTC,CASGGVYGYTF
.,18,TRBD1,TRBJ1-2,TRBV5-4,TGTGCCAGCAGCTCCCGGGACAGGGGTCGGGTACTAACCGATGGCTACACCTTC,CASSSRDRGRVLTDGYTF
.,14,TRBD1,TRBJ1-4,TRBV3-1/TRBV3-2,TGTGCCAGCAGCCTGGGGACAGGGAGGGAAAAACTGTTTTTT,CASSLGTGREKLFF
.,14,TRBD1,TRBJ1-3,TRBV29-1,TGCAGCGAGGCAGGGGGCCTCTCTGGAAACACCATATATTTT,CSEAGGLSGNTIYF